This T cell receptor (beta chain) was found in a study of cytomegalovirus exposure and HLA in healthy donors (dated by TCRdb to the late 2010s). General notes on the study: An earlier analysis of about 560 of the donors reported about 280 Gb of sequence data and 95 million to 120 million unique TCR beta sequences obtained from approximately 180 million T cells. Both class I and class II loci were covered by HLA typing, at four-digit resolution. Because of strong linkage in the cohort, five DR-DQ haplotypes were treated as single units for association and clustering. Besides the first cohort of under 700 subjects, a separate validation cohort made up of around 120 different subjects was used. An early release covering just under 650 HLA-typed donors comprised approximately 290 gigabases of sequencing data and roughly 86 million unique TCR sequences. All discovery cohort repertoires had been generated using a single sequencing platform. The number of typed donors differed by locus: about 620-630 for A, B, C, DRB1 and DQB1; some 540 for DQA1; roughly 600 for DPA1; and about 450 for DPB1. Rather than using new phenotypic data, the later analysis identified candidate immune exposures from TCR beta sequences and from how often those sequences occurred across donors. An earlier analysis of a few hundred of the donors applied high-throughput TCR beta sequencing to assess whether each TCR beta V gene segment acted as functional or pseudogenic. The study used immunosequencing to profile the T cell repertoires of 666 subjects and linked those repertoires to cytomegalovirus serostatus. The genetic ancestry cluster associated with self-reported Caucasian donors included 81% of the roughly 380 genotyped donors. To predict cytomegalovirus infection status, the study combined high-throughput TCR immunosequencing, statistical association of individual TCRs with disease status, and machine learning. Donor age, sex, ethnicity and CMV serostatus were compiled together with the repertoire data. The study was designed to test whether signatures of past pathogen exposure could be identified by cataloging public T cell receptors. A later analysis re-analyzed previously published TCR beta repertoires from 666 donors and added high-resolution HLA genotyping to study TCR occurrence patterns. In a later genetic analysis, genome-wide SNP genotypes for about 55% of the roughly 670 donors were used, and that subset was treated as a discovery cohort. Among about 400 genotyped donors of the cohort, an average of around 250,000 unique TCR beta nucleotide sequences was sequenced per donor, of which about 18% were non-productive.

Remarks on this clone: Which antigen it targets is not known. One base away there is no much larger clone; base qualities are not given.

For this chain, trimming is 0 bases at the V end and 1 base at the J end, and the number of junction bases without a gene match is 1. The germline V gene encodes CDR1 MNHEY and CDR2 SMNVEV (reference sequence). The CDR3 spans 16 residues, from the cysteine through the phenylalanine. The retained sequence is limited to the CDR3, 48 bases, with the frame set at the first base. The cohort consisted of approximately 690 healthy bone marrow donors. Cohort members were all nominally healthy when sampled, although unrecorded immune exposures were likely present. The donor was CMV seronegative and belonged to the group of 352 seronegative cohort members. Every donor gave a peripheral blood sample, and the peripheral blood mononuclear cells from that sample were used for TCR beta sequencing. The Qiagen DNeasy Blood Extraction Kit was used to extract genomic DNA from the blood cell samples. The library was obtained by the immunoSEQ multiplex PCR assay. For the multiplex PCR, a mixture combining 60 forward primers for TCR Vbeta segments and 13 reverse primers for TCR Jbeta segments was used. A multiplex PCR assay on genomic DNA amplified the CDR3 region of rearranged TCR beta genes. The Illumina HiSeq System was used to sequence the amplified TCR beta libraries as 87-base-pair reads. The authors' analysis ran thus. In a later analysis, tens of millions of unique TCR beta chains were counted across the 500 to 850 repertoires, and roughly 11 million of these chains were shared by at least two donors. Raw reads were error-corrected and collapsed into unique sequences by a nearest-neighbor algorithm in which closely related sequences were merged to remove PCR and sequencing errors. CDR3 sequences were aligned to IMGT reference sequences to assign V, D and J gene segments. Each retained sequence needed at least a six-nucleotide match to both a V gene segment and a J gene segment. A rearrangement was called productive if the CDR3 had no stop codons and remained in frame with V and J, and every other rearrangement was called non-productive. Following IMGT convention, CDR3 was defined as the stretch from the second conserved V-encoded cysteine up to the conserved J-encoded phenylalanine. Sequences without an unambiguous match to a single V gene segment were excluded from the earlier analysis of approximately 600 of the donors. In an earlier analysis of 450 to 700 of the donors, V segments were called functional above 56.7% productive rearrangements and were called segregating when the between-donor standard deviation exceeded 5%. A statistical classification framework was built for diagnosing cytomegalovirus status from the catalog of TCR beta chain sequences. In a later analysis, V and J genes were assigned by comparing TCR nucleotide sequences against IMGT/GENE-DB human TR gene sequences. In a later analysis, CDR3 sequences and most-parsimonious VDJ recombination scenarios were assigned using the TCRdist pipeline. A later analysis defined each TCR beta chain by its CDR3 amino acid sequence plus V-gene family, and excluded reads lacking a unique V-gene family. In a later analysis, 500 to 650 highly shared, low-generation-probability nucleotide sequences were removed to address suspected cross-contamination and a sequencing artifact. A later analysis calculated a clonal expansion index for each public chain from normalized within-repertoire ranks of inferred template counts. In a later analysis, generation probabilities were computed with a VDJ recombination model fitted to out-of-frame rearrangements, and the resulting probabilities were checked against IGoR. A later analysis scored TCR-TCR, TCR-HLA and TCR-CMV co-occurrence with hypergeometric tests, applying a repertoire-size bias correction to TCR pairs. In a later analysis, false discovery rates were estimated by permuting HLA or CMV assignments 20 times. In a later analysis, co-occurring TCRs were grouped with DBSCAN, and TCRdist sequence similarity was added when clustering was performed within HLA-allele-positive subsets. Repertoires with fewer than 30,000 or more than 120,000 public chains, plus five repertoires with anomalous nucleotide sharing, were excluded from co-occurrence clustering. TCRdb provides this immuneACCESS table in a form limited to in-frame rearrangements. Some clones are lacking; in checked studies, under half of them reflect an unresolved V gene, and why the rest are absent is not known. V, J and clone size are taken as reported in that table, and D and trimming were inferred from the DNA itself. Recorded for this sample are approximately 130,000 clones; 60% to 85% of them occurred a single time. The ten largest clones take up about 3.4% of the sample.

Overall study results and their limits: A cluster of highly shared sequence variants was judged likely to represent a technical artifact of the sequencing pipeline. When HLA alleles, especially DR and DQ, strongly co-occurred, TCR associations were difficult to assign to individual alleles. In a later analysis, HLA-associated TCR beta chains were found to be more clonally expanded and to have lower generation probabilities than equally common non-associated chains. Because HLA typing was unavailable for some donors at each locus, only the typed subset was used in association tests. Presence/absence analyses assumed roughly uniform sequencing depth across donors, an assumption that may not hold. A further reported finding was that TCR beta sequences accurately predicted the HLA-A and HLA-B alleles for most subjects in the first cohort. Linkage disequilibrium might explain the correlated functional status among segregating V segments, but an unknown experimental factor could not be ruled out. Because counts were too low, under 20 rarely observed V segments, including chromosome 9 orphons, were left out of the earlier analysis of 587 of the donors. Most TCR sequences were observed very rarely across donors, whereas some public TCRs were present in many individuals. CMV serostatus was the only immune exposure information available for the cohort. According to a later genetic analysis, donors in an Asian-associated ancestry cluster had fewer N-insertions in productive TCRs than the approximately 700-donor mean. In a later analysis, TCR association rates were found to vary across HLA loci, with the most associated TCRs seen for DRB1 alleles and the fewest for HLA-C alleles. In this cohort, only TCR beta chains were sequenced, and detectable features were limited by the absence of alpha or paired-chain data. An earlier analysis of around 500 of the donors showed that most TCR beta V segments appeared in productive rearrangements either about 87% or about 30% of the time, which broadly matched IMGT annotations. The classifier was reported to diagnose cytomegalovirus status with high specificity and sensitivity in both the original cohort and the validation cohort. The study listed 164 TCR beta chains as associated with cytomegalovirus. A later analysis reported that several top co-occurrence clusters appeared linked to parvovirus B19, influenza, CMV and Epstein-Barr virus. Because the 87-base-pair reads could not distinguish some IMGT-functional V segments, including TRBV6-2 and TRBV6-3, those segments were excluded. In a later genetic analysis, a missense DCLRE1C variant was associated with V-gene and J-gene trimming of TCR beta chains, and the association was replicated in an independent cohort. In a later analysis, around 15,000 TCR beta sequences were associated with specific HLA alleles at a false discovery rate of 0.05. It was suggested by the authors that the approach could potentially be generalized to other disease states and immunological phenotypes. In vitro tests confirmed that a few of the cytomegalovirus-associated TCR beta chains recognize cytomegalovirus antigens. Most CMV-associated TCR beta chains appeared to be HLA-restricted in a later analysis, and the HLA associations seemed to be driven largely by CMV exposure.

The V gene is TRBV27 and the J gene is TRBJ2-3; 10 of the junction bases match TRBD2. Sequencing was done on a sample of PBMCs. The receptor comes from a man aged 25 to 40 in good health and CMV-seronegative. The CDR3 protein: CASSLSGTSGTDTQYF. The nucleotide sequence reads TGTGCCAGCAGTTTATCAGGGACTAGCGGCACAGATACGCAGTATTTT.